This passage covers 5 T cell receptor beta chains from one sample sequenced in a study of blood T cell repertoires in COVID-19. Clones were read by immunoSEQ multiplex PCR, and TCRdb kept only the in-frame ones, dropping some. The table shows almost 50,000 clones, with roughly 84% occurring only once. Sequenced input: peripheral blood. These receptors were obtained from a man aged 50 to 60 with acute or convalescent COVID-19.

The chain is built from TRBV2 and TRBJ2-6; TRBD2 matches at 8 bases. CDR1 is SNHLY, CDR2 FYNNEI, per germline. The V and J ends lost 3 bases and 4 bases, in that order; junction bases with no gene match: 2. The CDR3 spans 15 residues. The CDR3 DNA reads as TGTGCCAGCAGTGACTTAGCGGGAGGGGCCAACGTCCTGACTTTC. Its translation: CASSDLAGGANVLTF.

This clone was seen more than once but under ten times. V usage is TRBV6-2 or TRBV6-3 and J usage is TRBJ2-7, with TRBD2 matching over 10 bases. The CDR3 has 14 amino acids. CDR1 MNHEY and CDR2 SVGEGT come from the germline V gene. J gave up 2 bases and V 2 bases, and 0 bases lay outside the gene matches. Written as DNA, the CDR3 is TGTGCCAGCAGTTACGGGACTAGCGCCTACGAGCAGTACTTC. Residues: CASSYGTSAYEQYF.

V and J are TRBV6-2 or TRBV6-3 and TRBJ2-7; TRBD2 aligns across 9 bases. This CDR3 spans 15 amino acids. J lost 1 base, V lost 6 bases, and 7 bases had no gene match. The germline CDR1 and CDR2 sequences are MNHEY and SVGEGT. CDR3 region: CASSRTSELSYEQYF. The CDR3 DNA reads as TGTGCCAGCAGCCGGACTAGCGAATTATCCTACGAGCAGTACTTC.

The chain employs TRBV11-3 and TRBJ2-2; tentative D call: TRBD1 (6 bases). Trimming took off 6 bases at V and 4 bases at J, with 21 bases between the two ends. From germline, CDR1 is SGHNT and CDR2 YENEEA. The CDR3 sequence is 17 residues long. CDR3 DNA sequence: TGTGCCAGCAGTCAACACCTGAGCAGGGGTAGCACCGGGGAGCTGTTTTTT. It specifies CASSQHLSRGSTGELFF.

This chain uses TRBV28 with TRBJ2-4; 9 bases agree with TRBD1. V was clipped by 5 bases and J by 0 bases; unmatched bases: 11. Germline values: CDR1 MDHEN, CDR2 SYDVKM. CDR3 size: 18 residues. CDR3 in DNA: TGTGCCAGCAGTCCCCCCACAGGGGGCGGGTTAGCCAAAAACATTCAGTACTTC. Its translation: CASSPPTGGGLAKNIQYF.